One and the same sample provided the 12 T cell receptor beta chains below, sequenced in a study of CD8 T cells in ankylosing spondylitis. Study-wide results and caveats: Blood from ankylosing spondylitis patients appeared to carry a characteristic roughly eight-variant TCR beta motif.

MiXCR was run by TCRdb on the 5' RACE reads, yielding one entry per CDR3 protein. In the table there are around 440,000 distinct CDR3 sequences, approximately 17% of which are singletons. Their recognized antigens are unknown. Sequenced sample: blood, either unsorted or a sorted T cell fraction (not recorded which). The source is a male donor with ankylosing spondylitis.

The V and J genes are TRBV11-2 and TRBJ2-3; 9 nucleotides agree with TRBD1. The CDR3 contains 17 residues. V was pared by 1 base and J by 3 bases, with 8 bases of the junction left unmatched. The germline V gene has CDR1 SGHAT and CDR2 FQNNGV. The CDR3 nucleotides are TGTGCCAGCAGCTTAGCCGGCGGGACAGGGATTACAGATACGCAGTATTTT. The encoded protein is CASSLAGGTGITDTQYF.

V and J are TRBV2 and TRBJ2-1; 13 positions agree with TRBD2. The CDR3 loop spans 16 amino acids. Germline values: CDR1 SNHLY, CDR2 FYNNEI. V shed 6 bases and J 6 bases; nucleotides not matched to a gene: 8. CDR3 residues: CASRALTSGRSNEQFF. CDR3 DNA sequence: TGTGCCAGCAGGGCCCTGACTAGCGGGAGGTCCAATGAGCAGTTCTTC.

This clonotype was detected only a few times. This rearrangement joins TRBV10-3 to TRBJ2-1; a weak D match, TRBD2 (6 bases). Germline lookup yields CDR1 ENHRY and CDR2 SYGVKD. V was clipped by 6 bases and J by 2 bases, with 11 bases between them. This CDR3 has 14 amino acids. The CDR3 DNA follows: TGTGCCATCAGCCCCGGGGGTACCTACAATGAGCAGTTCTTC. Protein product: CAISPGGTYNEQFF.

A few counts support this clonotype. The J gene is TRBJ1-6, the V gene TRBV7-9; D might be TRBD1 (5 bases). Between the trimmed V and J ends, which lost 6 bases and 9 bases, there was a span of 18 bases. CDR3 size: 15 residues. The V gene's germline CDR1 is SEHNR and CDR2 FQNEAQ (reference sequence). The CDR3 DNA sequence: TGTGCCAGCAGGGACTCGGGGGTTTCTAGTTCACCCCTCCACTTT. It yields the protein CASRDSGVSSSPLHF.

This clonotype was counted between two and nine times. V and J are TRBV4-2 and TRBJ1-1; perhaps TRBD1 as D (6 bases). Germline V gene lookup returns CDR1 LGHNA and CDR2 YNFKEQ. With 0 bases removed from V and 4 bases from J, the gap between germline ends came to 12 bases. The CDR3 runs to 15 residues. CDR3 in DNA: TGTGCCAGCAGCCAAGACGGGGGGCTAAGCACTGAAGCTTTCTTT. It yields the protein CASSQDGGLSTEAFF.

This clonotype came up a few times. V gene TRBV6-5 combines with J gene TRBJ1-2; D call uncertain. V was trimmed by 7 bases and J by 4 bases, leaving 10 bases between them. Looked up from germline, CDR1 is MNHEY and CDR2 is SVGAGI. The CDR3 extends over 12 amino acids. The CDR3 DNA sequence: TGTGCCAGCACCCTATCCGGCTATGGCTACACCTTC. This sequence encodes CASTLSGYGYTF.

The chain carries TRBV12-3 or TRBV12-4 and TRBJ1-5, with D hard to call. V was cut by 3 bases and J by 7 bases, with 19 bases left in between. This CDR3 has 16 amino acids. The CDR3 sequence is CASSFSGTLVGQPQHF. DNA for the CDR3: TGTGCCAGCAGTTTTTCGGGTACCCTGGTGGGACAGCCCCAGCATTTT.

This chain uses TRBV11-2 with TRBJ2-3; 8 nucleotides match TRBD2. Germline lookup yields CDR1 SGHAT and CDR2 FQNNGV. Trimming removed 5 bases from V and 2 bases from J; junction bases left unmatched: 6. The CDR3 has 15 amino acids. The CDR3 loop reads CASSRSGSHTDTQYF. In DNA, the CDR3 is TGTGCCAGCAGCCGGAGCGGGAGCCACACAGATACGCAGTATTTT. The full variable domain, with the rest looked up from reference TRBV11-2 and TRBJ2-3, is EAGVAQSPRYKIIEKRQSVAFWCNPISGHATLYWYQQILGQGPKLLIQFQNNGVVDDSQLPKDRFSAERLKGVDSTLKIQPAKLEDSAVYLCASSRSGSHTDTQYFGPGTRLTVL.

This clonotype was observed a handful of times. J is TRBJ1-5 and V is TRBV6-1; no firm D call. CDR3 length: 14 amino acids. Trimming pared 8 bases from V and 0 bases from J, leaving 11 bases between. Germline assignment: CDR1 MNHNS and CDR2 SASEGT. CDR3 sequence: CASRQANSNQPQHF. As DNA, the CDR3 is TGTGCCAGCCGTCAAGCGAATAGCAATCAGCCCCAGCATTTT.

The chain carries TRBV27 and TRBJ2-3; no firm D call. Per germline, CDR1 MNHEY and CDR2 SMNVEV (reference sequence). The CDR3 runs 16 residues. V gave up 1 base and J gave up 0 bases, with 11 bases separating them. CDR3 in amino acids: CASSLYGSTSTDTQYF. DNA for the CDR3: TGTGCCAGCAGTTTATACGGCAGTACTAGCACAGATACGCAGTATTTT.

At least ten counts were recorded for this clonotype. The V and J genes are TRBV12-3 or TRBV12-4 and TRBJ2-7, with TRBD2 identical over 8 bases. With V trimmed by 7 bases and J by 2 bases, 10 bases remained unmatched. The CDR3 runs 15 residues. CDR3 loop: CASKRRLAWPYEQYF. CDR3 DNA: TGTGCCAGCAAGAGGAGACTAGCGTGGCCCTACGAGCAGTACTTC.

CDR3 bases: TGTGCCAGCAGCCCGGACAGGGGCGGACTCGGGGAGACCCAGTACTTC. Translation: CASSPDRGGLGETQYF. The chain recombines TRBV5-6 with TRBJ2-5; 9 nucleotides match TRBD1. J lost 5 bases, V lost 4 bases, and 12 bases had no gene match. This CDR3 contains 16 residues. Germline V gene data show CDR1 as SGHDT and CDR2 as YYEEEE.